These T cell receptor beta chains were read from a single sample in a study of blood T cell repertoires in COVID-19. The method was immunoSEQ multiplex PCR; TCRdb's version includes in-frame clones alone and lacks a portion of them. The table records some 320,000 clones, approximately 89% of them present only once. The sample consisted of PBMCs or T cells enriched from blood (not recorded which). Receptors were obtained from a woman between 25 and 40 years old who had recovered from COVID-19. CDR3s include the opening cysteine and the closing phenylalanine or tryptophan. The order of the fields is V gene, J gene, CDR3 protein.

TRBV7-2	TRBJ1-1	CASSPPGGGFTEAFF
TRBV19	TRBJ1-2	CASTPLSSNYGYTF
TRBV5-1	TRBJ1-1	CASSSTGTVNTEAFF
TRBV19	TRBJ1-1	CASSTGGDTEAFF
TRBV13	TRBJ2-1	CASSLLAGEQFF
TRBV4-1	TRBJ1-1	CASSQAPVEGAFF
TRBV5-1	TRBJ1-4	CASSFSQGINEKLFF
TRBV7-9	TRBJ2-5	CASSFGGAEETQYF
TRBV5-5	TRBJ2-7	CASSPEIWGVYEQYF
TRBV11-2	TRBJ1-1	CASSEGGTFMNTEAFF
TRBV28	TRBJ1-2	CASSRFDSAPYGYTF
TRBV7-6	TRBJ2-2	CASSSDGTSGHTGELFF
TRBV28	TRBJ1-2	CASSLPYSNYGYTF
TRBV10-3	TRBJ1-6	CAIRTGGSYNSPLHF
TRBV5-8	TRBJ2-7	CASSPANRGRYEQYF
TRBV4-2	TRBJ2-3	CASSQDSLAGGPTDTQYF
TRBV19	TRBJ2-6	CASSIQGAGANVLTF
TRBV5-1	TRBJ1-2	CASSFGTGIGGYTF
TRBV28	TRBJ1-4	CASSSGGGDNEKLFF
TRBV27	TRBJ1-5	CASSKYSGTGGIQPQHF
TRBV25-1	TRBJ2-6	CASSPPGIGANVLTF
TRBV4-1	TRBJ1-4	CASSQEMGQEGKLFF
TRBV7-9	TRBJ2-3	CASSLTDTQYF
TRBV7-2	TRBJ1-5	CASSLRSSQPQHF
TRBV3-1/TRBV3-2	TRBJ2-7	CASSQVWLARSSYEQYF
TRBV30	TRBJ1-2	CAWSGNRVPGGYGYTF
TRBV7-9	TRBJ2-3	CASSPQLWADTQYF
TRBV15	TRBJ2-3	CATSRDLADTQYF
TRBV30	TRBJ1-3	CAWSLTGHSGNTIYF
TRBV21-1	TRBJ1-6	CASSSPHRDSLNNSPLHF
TRBV6-5	TRBJ1-2	CASSSISGTAYGYTF
TRBV6-2/TRBV6-3	TRBJ1-2	CASSPGNYYGYTF
TRBV6-5	TRBJ2-5	CASNGHAGSQETQYF
TRBV12-3/TRBV12-4	TRBJ2-7	CASRARYEQYF
TRBV29-1	TRBJ1-1	CSVEGQLNTEAFF
TRBV5-1	TRBJ1-6	CASSFGRDSPLHF
TRBV4-1	TRBJ1-2	CASSVREGRVGGYTF
TRBV10-3	TRBJ1-1	CAILDREAFF
TRBV19	TRBJ2-7	CASSDTWSGGAGYEQYF
TRBV7-8	TRBJ2-7	CASSFLRQTYEQYF
TRBV5-6	TRBJ1-2	CASSLEGTESYGYTF
TRBV7-3	TRBJ1-5	CASSLNRGKPQHF
TRBV24-1	TRBJ2-2	CATSDRSTAGAGELFF
TRBV29-1	TRBJ2-7	CSVVRDKSYEQYF
TRBV9	TRBJ2-7	CASSVRGGTGAYEQYF
TRBV4-3	TRBJ1-6	CASSQAVLENSPLHF
TRBV19	TRBJ1-4	CASRSRSEKLFF
TRBV16	TRBJ1-6	CASSQGTLGTLHF
TRBV20-1	TRBJ2-7	CSASPGNHEQYF
TRBV4-1	TRBJ2-7	CASSRGSGQQSSYEQYF
TRBV5-8	TRBJ2-7	CASSFRQGFNEQYF
TRBV5-1	TRBJ1-6	CASSPQASLDRVNSPLHF
TRBV30	TRBJ2-1	CAWSVGLAGGKDEQFF
TRBV28	TRBJ2-5	CASRTGGTETQYF
TRBV29-1	TRBJ1-4	CSAGGQGTNEKLFF